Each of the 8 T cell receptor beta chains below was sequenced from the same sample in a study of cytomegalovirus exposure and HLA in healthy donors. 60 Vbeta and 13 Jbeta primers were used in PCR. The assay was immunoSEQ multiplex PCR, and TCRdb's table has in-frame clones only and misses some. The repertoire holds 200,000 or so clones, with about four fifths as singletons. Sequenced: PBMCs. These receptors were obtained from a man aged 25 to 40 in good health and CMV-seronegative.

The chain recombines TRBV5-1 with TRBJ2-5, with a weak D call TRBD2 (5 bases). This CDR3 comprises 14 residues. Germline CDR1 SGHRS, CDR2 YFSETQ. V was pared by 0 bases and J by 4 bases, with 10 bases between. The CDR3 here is CASSLAGSRETQYF. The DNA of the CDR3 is TGCGCCAGCAGCTTGGCGGGGAGCCGAGAGACCCAGTACTTC.

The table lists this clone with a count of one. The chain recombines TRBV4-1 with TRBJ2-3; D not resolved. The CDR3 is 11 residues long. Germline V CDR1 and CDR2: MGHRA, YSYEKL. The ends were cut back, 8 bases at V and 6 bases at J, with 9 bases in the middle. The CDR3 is CASSQSDTQYF. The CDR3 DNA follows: TGCGCCAGCTCCCAATCCGATACGCAGTATTTT.

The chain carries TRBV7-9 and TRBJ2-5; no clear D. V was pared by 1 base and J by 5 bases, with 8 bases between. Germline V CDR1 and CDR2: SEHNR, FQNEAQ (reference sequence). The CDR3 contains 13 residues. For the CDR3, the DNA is TGTGCCAGCAGCTTAGTCCTCGGGGAGACCCAGTACTTC. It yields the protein CASSLVLGETQYF.

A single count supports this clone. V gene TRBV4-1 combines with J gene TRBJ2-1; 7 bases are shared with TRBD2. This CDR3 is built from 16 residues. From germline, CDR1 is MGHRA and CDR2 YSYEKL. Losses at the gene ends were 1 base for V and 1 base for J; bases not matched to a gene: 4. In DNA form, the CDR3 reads TGCGCCAGCAGCCAAGCGGGGGAGGGGTCCTACAATGAGCAGTTCTTC. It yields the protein CASSQAGEGSYNEQFF.

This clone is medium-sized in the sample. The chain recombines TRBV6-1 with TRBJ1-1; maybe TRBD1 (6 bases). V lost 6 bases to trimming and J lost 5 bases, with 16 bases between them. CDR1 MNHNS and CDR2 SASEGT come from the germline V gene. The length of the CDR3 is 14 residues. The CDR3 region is CASREQGWGTEAFF. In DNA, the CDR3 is TGTGCCAGCAGGGAACAGGGTTGGGGAACTGAAGCTTTCTTT.

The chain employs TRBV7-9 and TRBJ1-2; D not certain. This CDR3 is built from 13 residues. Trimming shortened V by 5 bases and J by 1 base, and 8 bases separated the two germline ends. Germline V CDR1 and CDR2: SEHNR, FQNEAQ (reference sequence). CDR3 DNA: TGTGCCAGCAGCGGAGGTTTTAACTATGGCTACACCTTC. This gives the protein CASSGGFNYGYTF.

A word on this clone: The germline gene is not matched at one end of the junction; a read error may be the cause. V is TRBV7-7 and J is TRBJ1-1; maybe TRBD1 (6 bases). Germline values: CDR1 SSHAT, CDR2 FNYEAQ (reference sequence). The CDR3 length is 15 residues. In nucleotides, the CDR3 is TGTGCTAGCAGCTCCTTCTATGTCAGGGGTGGTGAAGCTTTCTTT. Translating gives CASSSFYVRGGEAFF.

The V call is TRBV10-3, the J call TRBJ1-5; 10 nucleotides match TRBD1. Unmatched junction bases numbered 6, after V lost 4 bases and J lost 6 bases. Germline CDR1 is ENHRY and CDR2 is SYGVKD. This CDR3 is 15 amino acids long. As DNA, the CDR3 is TGTGCCATCAGTGGGGACAGGGGCATCGCTCAGCCCCAGCATTTT. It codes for CAISGDRGIAQPQHF.